This passage covers 2 T cell receptor beta chains from one sample sequenced in a study of T cells in women clearing cervical HPV infection (dated by TCRdb to the late 2010s). The method behind the library was the immunoSEQ multiplex PCR assay. This is the immuneACCESS table as TCRdb keeps it, with only in-frame sequences that have V and J called. A part of the clones is gone; compared with another copy, unresolved V genes explain less than half, and the rest is unexplained. The table held for this sample gives about 19,000 clones. Roughly 16% of the sample goes to the ten largest clones. Sequenced input: blood buffy coat. The receptors derive from a woman between 18 and 70 years old with a cervical HPV16 infection that either progressed to CIN3+ or cleared (not recorded which).

Notes on this clone: The read halts 3 residues ahead of the CDR3 end, with the missing end drawn from the germline J gene. The chain is built from TRBV12-3 or TRBV12-4 and TRBJ1-2; the match to TRBD1 covers 7 bases. This CDR3 is built from 15 residues. Trimming at V came to 5 bases and at J to 2 bases, leaving 8 bases not matched to a gene. The CDR3: CASSPTTGKNYGYTF. CDR3 DNA, as far as it was read: TGTGCCAGCAGTCCGACGACAGGGAAAAACTATGGC.

Notes on this clone: Coverage ceases 3 residues before the CDR3 finishes, and the germline J gene fills in the end. The rearrangement uses TRBV27 and TRBJ1-4; D is unresolved. CDR1 and CDR2 (germline): MNHEY, SMNVEV (reference sequence). The CDR3 is made up of 16 amino acids. The germline V and J ends were trimmed by 0 bases and 4 bases, with 12 bases remaining between them. CDR3 amino acids: CASSLSADSFNEKLFF. The CDR3 bases that were read are TGTGCCAGCAGTTTATCGGCCGATTCCTTTAATGAAAAA.